The 9 T cell receptor beta chains given below trace back to one sample, sequenced in a study of shared clonotypes between healthy human individuals. This table comes from immunoSEQ multiplex PCR, and its TCRdb copy is limited to in-frame clones, with some not included. The sample carries around 1.5 million clones, roughly 98% recorded once. The specimen was naive CD4+ T cells sorted from blood. Subset of the sample: CD45RA+ positively selected. The receptors shown here come from a man under 40 in good health.

The chain couples TRBV7-2 to TRBJ2-7; D may be TRBD2 (5 bases). V lost 2 bases, J lost 5 bases, and 7 bases lay in between. The CDR3 runs to 12 residues. CDR1 and CDR2 (germline): SGHTA, FQGNSA. The CDR3 spells CASSLLAHEQYF. The CDR3 DNA reads TGTGCCAGCAGCTTACTAGCCCACGAGCAGTACTTC.

This chain joins TRBV29-1 and TRBJ1-5; TRBD1 might be the D (5 bases). V lost 7 bases to trimming and J lost 2 bases, with 12 bases between them. CDR3 size: 13 residues. From germline, CDR1 is SQVTM and CDR2 ANQGSEA. The CDR3: CSAYLGGNQPQHF. The CDR3 DNA sequence: TGCAGCGCTTACCTGGGGGGCAATCAGCCCCAGCATTTT.

DNA for the CDR3: TGTGCCAGCAGCTTGGCTTCGGGAGGGCCCGAGACCCAGTACTTC. It specifies CASSLASGGPETQYF. V gene TRBV5-4 combines with J gene TRBJ2-5; 8 nucleotides align to TRBD2. Germline CDR1 and CDR2: SGHNT and YYREEE (reference sequence). The CDR3 has 15 residues. Trimming at V came to 0 bases and at J to 5 bases, leaving 6 bases not matched to a gene.

CDR3 sequence (DNA): TGTGCCAGCACCTTTAGGGGACGGCAGGGAATCTCTGGGGCCAACGTCCTGACTTTC. Translating gives CASTFRGRQGISGANVLTF. The chain links TRBV7-8 to TRBJ2-6, with D perhaps given as TRBD1 or TRBD2 (5 bases each). The length of the CDR3 is 19 residues. CDR1 is SGHVS, CDR2 FQNEAQ, per germline. Trimming stripped 7 bases from V and 0 bases from J, with 22 bases between.

The chain combines TRBV7-3 with TRBJ2-3; D is unresolved. The CDR3 loop spans 14 amino acids. V lost 3 bases, J lost 1 base, and 8 bases lay in between. The germline CDR1 and CDR2 sequences are SGHTA and FQGTGA. CDR3 region: CASSFDRRTDTQYF. Here the CDR3 DNA reads TGTGCCAGCAGCTTTGACCGGCGCACAGATACGCAGTATTTT.

The genes are TRBV11-3 and TRBJ2-5; 7 bases line up with TRBD1. Germline CDR1 and CDR2: SGHNT and YENEEA. This CDR3 is built from 14 residues. Trimming cost V 5 bases and J 3 bases; bases outside gene matches: 6. As DNA, the CDR3 is TGTGCCAGCAGCATGACAGGGCTGGAAGAGACCCAGTACTTC. Translating gives CASSMTGLEETQYF.

The CDR3 coding sequence is TGTGCCAGCAGCGCGACCGAGAACTATGGCTACACCTTC. Translating gives CASSATENYGYTF. This chain links TRBV9 with TRBJ1-2; D remains ambiguous. CDR3 size: 13 residues. The V end was cut by 3 bases, the J end by 2 bases, with 8 bases between. From germline, CDR1 is SGDLS and CDR2 YYNGEE.

The J gene is TRBJ2-7, the V gene TRBV28; no clear D gene. V lost 2 bases, J lost 6 bases, and 11 bases lay in between. The length of the CDR3 is 13 residues. Germline lookup yields CDR1 MDHEN and CDR2 SYDVKM. In DNA form, the CDR3 reads TGTGCCAGCAGTTTAATGGGCGCCGGCGAGCAGTACTTC. This translates into CASSLMGAGEQYF.

This clone occurred once. The chain couples TRBV5-8 to TRBJ2-6; no clear D. The germline V and J ends were trimmed by 4 bases and 1 base, with 12 bases remaining between them. The CDR3 totals 16 residues. Germline loops: CDR1 SGHTS, CDR2 YDEGEE. CDR3 sequence reads: CASSPDQESGANVLTF. CDR3 bases: TGTGCCAGCAGCCCGGATCAAGAATCTGGGGCCAACGTCCTGACTTTC.